These 10 T cell receptor beta chains share one sample of origin, sequenced in a study of shared clonotypes between healthy human individuals. Clones were sequenced by immunoSEQ multiplex PCR, and TCRdb holds only the in-frame ones, with some missing. Here the sample spans about 1 million clones, under 80% being singletons. Sequencing was carried out using memory CD4+ T cells sorted from blood. The subset was: CD45RA-negative fraction. The receptors stem from a man younger than 35 in good health.

The rearrangement links TRBV7-2 to TRBJ2-6; a possible D gene is TRBD2 (6 bases). The CDR3 contains 15 residues. V was clipped by 5 bases and J by 1 base, with 9 bases between them. Per germline, CDR1 SGHTA and CDR2 FQGNSA. Here the CDR3 DNA reads TGTGCCAGCAGCCTCGGGACTTCTGGGGCCAACGTCCTGACTTTC. This encodes CASSLGTSGANVLTF.

The count of this clone is one. This chain links TRBV4-1 with TRBJ2-5; TRBD2 aligns across 10 bases. This CDR3 is 17 amino acids long. The germline V gene has CDR1 MGHRA and CDR2 YSYEKL. Losses at the gene ends were 0 bases for V and 1 base for J; bases not matched to a gene: 5. The CDR3 DNA sequence: TGCGCCAGCAGCCAAGAGAGAACTAGCGGGACCCAAGAGACCCAGTACTTC. Translated, it gives CASSQERTSGTQETQYF.

The genes are TRBV5-1 and TRBJ2-7; 9 positions agree with TRBD2. The CDR3 has 15 residues. V trimming: 1 base; J trimming: 1 base; junction bases outside the gene matches: 3. Germline V lookup: CDR1 SGHRS, CDR2 YFSETQ. CDR3: CASSLSLAGSYEQYF. For the CDR3, the DNA is TGCGCCAGCAGCTTGTCGCTAGCGGGGTCCTACGAGCAGTACTTC. The full variable domain, in which reference TRBV5-1 and TRBJ2-7 provide the parts outside the CDR3, is KAGVTQTPRYLIKTRGQQVTLSCSPISGHRSVSWYQQTPGQGLQFLFEYFSETQRNKGNFPGRFSGRQFSNSRSEMNVSTLELGDSALYLCASSLSLAGSYEQYFGPGTRLTVT.

This CDR3 reads CASSEGGRGTIYF. As DNA, the CDR3 is TGTGCCAGCAGTGAGGGCGGGAGAGGCACCATATATTTT. The rearrangement joins TRBV27 to TRBJ1-3; no firm D call. This CDR3 spans 13 amino acids. Trimming stripped 5 bases from V and 9 bases from J, with 14 bases between. Germline assignment: CDR1 MNHEY and CDR2 SMNVEV (reference sequence).

V usage is TRBV4-3 and J usage is TRBJ2-3; D ambiguous. CDR1 is LGHNA, CDR2 YSLEER, per germline. The CDR3 spans 14 residues. The V gene lost 6 bases and the J gene lost 2 bases, with 12 bases spanning the gap. The CDR3 DNA is TGCGCCAGCAGTTTGAGTGGTGACACAGATACGCAGTATTTT. Translated: CASSLSGDTDTQYF.

The CDR3: CASSRDGRAEQYF. In DNA form, the CDR3 reads TGTGCCAGCTCGCGGGACGGGAGGGCCGAGCAGTACTTC. The V call is TRBV18, the J call TRBJ2-5; 8 bases are shared with TRBD2. The end of the DNA is better explained by TRBJ2-7, so the J call may be wrong. The CDR3 length is 13 residues. Per the germline V gene, CDR1 is KGHSH and CDR2 is LQKENI.

The V and J genes are TRBV19 and TRBJ2-3; D unresolved. The CDR3 is 14 amino acids. Germline lookup yields CDR1 LNHDA and CDR2 SQIVND (reference sequence). With 4 bases removed from V and 1 base from J, the gap between germline ends came to 9 bases. CDR3 loop: CASSSEVGTDTQYF. The CDR3 region has the DNA TGTGCCAGTAGTAGCGAAGTAGGCACAGATACGCAGTATTTT.

The gene calls are TRBV7-9 and TRBJ1-2; D remains ambiguous. With 0 bases removed from V and 8 bases from J, the gap between germline ends came to 10 bases. Germline V lookup: CDR1 SEHNR, CDR2 FQNEAQ (reference sequence). The CDR3 is made up of 13 amino acids. This CDR3 is CASSLALTGGYTF. CDR3 DNA sequence: TGTGCCAGCAGCTTAGCGTTGACGGGCGGCTACACCTTC.

The CDR3 reads CASSAQTKRGTYEQYF. The CDR3 nucleotides read TGTGCCAGCAGTGCGCAGACAAAAAGGGGGACCTACGAGCAGTACTTC. The J gene is TRBJ2-7, the V gene TRBV6-1; weak D call: TRBD1 (6 bases). The CDR3 is 16 amino acids. In germline, CDR1 is MNHNS, CDR2 SASEGT. The V end was cut by 4 bases, the J end by 2 bases, with 18 bases between.

Comments on this clone: With a much larger clone just one base away, this may be a read error. The V call is TRBV7-9, the J call TRBJ2-2, with D unclear. This CDR3 region has 12 residues. Germline CDR1 is SEHNR and CDR2 is FQNEAQ (reference sequence). Between the trimmed V and J ends, which lost 2 bases and 6 bases, there was a span of 4 bases. Here the CDR3 DNA reads TGTGCCAGCAGCTTAAGGGCCGGGGAGCTGTTTTTT. This codes for CASSLRAGELFF.